These 19 T cell receptor beta chains came from one sample sequenced in a study of beta chain features in type 1 diabetes. Study-wide results and limits: In every one of the four CD4+ subsets, TCRB CDR3s were moderately but significantly shorter in Type 1 diabetes patients.

Every isolated RNA sample was fully reverse transcribed, so sequencing captured expressed TCRB transcripts. Libraries were prepared by immunoSEQ multiplex PCR; TCRdb keeps only in-frame clonotypes and omits some of them. The profile shows about 660,000 clones, over 12% of them singletons. These TCRs' antigens remain unknown. Material: naive CD4+ T cells from blood. Receptor source: a man younger than 35 with type 1 diabetes.

The chain carries TRBV7-2 and TRBJ1-2; TRBD1 might be the D (5 bases). The CDR3 has 14 amino acids. Germline-derived CDR1 and CDR2 are SGHTA and FQGNSA. V shed 2 bases and J shed 4 bases, with 11 bases lying between them. In DNA, the CDR3 is TGTGCCAGCAGCTTATTGGGGGGAAGCTATGGCTACACCTTC. Translation gives CASSLLGGSYGYTF.

In its sample, this clone was seen a few times. This rearrangement joins TRBV28 to TRBJ2-7; the D call may be TRBD1 or TRBD2 (5 bases each). The CDR3 length is 11 residues. V was shortened by 7 bases and J by 7 bases, with 11 bases between the two germline ends. Germline lookup yields CDR1 MDHEN and CDR2 SYDVKM. Here the CDR3 reads CASIMGREQYF. The DNA for the CDR3 is TGTGCCAGCATCATGGGACGGGAGCAGTACTTC.

V gene TRBV7-2 combines with J gene TRBJ1-2; D gene uncertain. The germline V gene has CDR1 SGHTA and CDR2 FQGNSA. This CDR3 is built from 15 residues. V shed 0 bases and J shed 4 bases, with 12 bases lying between them. CDR3 sequence (DNA): TGTGCCAGCAGCTTAGCAGCGGGTTTCGGCTATGGCTACACCTTC. This sequence encodes CASSLAAGFGYGYTF.

This clone has only a few counts. The gene calls are TRBV30 and TRBJ1-4; D is ambiguous. From germline, CDR1 is GTSNPN and CDR2 SVGIG (reference sequence). There are 16 residues in the CDR3. Trimming left V 1 base short and J 0 bases short, with 12 bases between. The CDR3 DNA reads TGTGCCTGGAGTGGCGAGGCCTTTTCAACTAATGAAAAACTGTTTTTT. As protein: CAWSGEAFSTNEKLFF.

In its sample, this clone was seen a few times. V gene TRBV4-2 combines with J gene TRBJ2-1; D remains ambiguous. V shed 5 bases and J shed 1 base, with 18 bases lying between them. This CDR3 region has 17 residues. CDR1 LGHNA and CDR2 YNFKEQ come from the germline V gene. The CDR3 region is CASSILTGRGSYNEQFF. As DNA, the CDR3 is TGTGCCAGCAGCATTCTAACCGGACGTGGGTCCTACAATGAGCAGTTCTTC.

The chain has TRBV18 and TRBJ2-7; D might be TRBD1 or TRBD2, each matching 5 bases. With 3 bases removed from V and 2 bases from J, the gap between germline ends came to 11 bases. The CDR3 is 14 residues long. Germline CDR1 is KGHSH and CDR2 is LQKENI. The DNA of the CDR3 is TGTGCCAGCTCACCCTGGGACGAACCCTACGAGCAGTACTTC. This gives the protein CASSPWDEPYEQYF. The variable domain in full, completed from reference TRBV18 and TRBJ2-7, reads NAGVMQNPRHLVRRRGQEARLRCSPMKGHSHVYWYRQLPEEGLKFMVYLQKENIIDESGMPKERFSAEFPKEGPSILRIQQVVRGDSAAYFCASSPWDEPYEQYFGPGTRLTVT.

CDR3 DNA: TGTGCCAGCATGGACAGGGGAAGGGGCAATGAGCAGTTCTTC. Its protein product is CASMDRGRGNEQFF. J is TRBJ2-1 and V is TRBV6-5, with 9 bases that match TRBD1. The length of the CDR3 is 14 residues. The V and J ends lost 7 bases and 6 bases, in that order; junction bases with no gene match: 7. The germline gives CDR1 MNHEY, CDR2 SVGAGI.

In nucleotides, the CDR3 is TGTGCCTGGAGGACAACGGGACAGGGAGGGAGTGGCTACACCTTC. Translation gives CAWRTTGQGGSGYTF. V usage is TRBV30 and J usage is TRBJ1-2, with TRBD1 identical over 9 bases. The CDR3 length is 15 residues. After removal of 3 bases from V and 7 bases from J, the junction contained 12 bases not matched to a gene. CDR1 is GTSNPN, CDR2 SVGIG, per germline (reference sequence).

V and J are TRBV9 and TRBJ2-6; D call uncertain. The CDR3 is 13 amino acids. The V and J ends lost 5 bases and 8 bases respectively, with 11 bases between them. Germline assignment: CDR1 SGDLS and CDR2 YYNGEE. In nucleotides, the CDR3 is TGTGCCAGCAGGGATGGTTCGACCAACGTCCTGACTTTC. Its protein product is CASRDGSTNVLTF.

This clone was seen many times. The chain joins TRBV13 to TRBJ2-3; D remains ambiguous. Trimming took 3 bases from V and 8 from J, leaving 18 bases between them. The CDR3 contains 15 residues. Germline V gene sequence: CDR1 PRHDT, CDR2 FYEKMQ (reference sequence). In nucleotides, the CDR3 is TGTGCCAGCAGCTTTTGGTCAGGAAGGCAGACTACGCAGTATTTT. Protein product: CASSFWSGRQTTQYF.

The sample holds a few counts of this clone. V usage is TRBV6-6 and J usage is TRBJ1-2, with 7 bases matching TRBD1. This CDR3 region has 15 residues. Germline lookup yields CDR1 MNHNY and CDR2 SVGAGI (reference sequence). J gave up 9 bases and V 5 bases, and 15 bases lay outside the gene matches. The CDR3 is CASSPNRRDRLSYTF. The CDR3 bases are TGTGCCAGCAGTCCTAACAGACGGGACAGACTCAGCTACACCTTC.

The gene calls are TRBV5-1 and TRBJ2-4, with 8 nucleotides matching TRBD1. CDR1 and CDR2 from the germline V gene are SGHRS and YFSETQ. V dropped 0 bases and J dropped 0; count of bases not matched to a gene: 5. The CDR3 extends over 17 amino acids. CDR3 DNA sequence: TGCGCCAGCAGCTTGGACAGGACAGGGATAGCCAAAAACATTCAGTACTTC. It yields the protein CASSLDRTGIAKNIQYF.

This clone was counted between two and nine times. V usage is TRBV7-6 and J usage is TRBJ2-5; TRBD2 is a possible D gene (6 bases). The CDR3 has 15 residues. The V gene lost 4 bases and the J gene lost 0 bases, with 12 bases spanning the gap. Looked up from germline, CDR1 is SGHVS and CDR2 is FNYEAQ. The CDR3 reads CASSYRGTDQETQYF. CDR3 sequence (DNA): TGTGCCAGCAGCTACCGCGGGACTGACCAAGAGACCCAGTACTTC.

This clone has more than one count but fewer than ten. The sample holds other DNA sequences that translate to the same CDR3. V gene TRBV20-1 combines with J gene TRBJ2-2; D gene unclear. Germline lookup yields CDR1 DFQATT and CDR2 SNEGSKA (reference sequence). V was trimmed by 1 base and J by 4 bases, leaving 1 base between them. This CDR3 has 11 residues. This chain's CDR3 is CSARATGELFF. CDR3 nucleotides: TGCAGTGCTAGAGCCACCGGGGAGCTGTTTTTT.

Here the CDR3 DNA reads TGTGCCAGCAGCTTAGGAGTGGGGCTGGACTATGGCTACACCTTC. This sequence encodes CASSLGVGLDYGYTF. The chain recombines TRBV7-9 with TRBJ1-2, with a weak D call TRBD1 (5 bases). Germline V gene lookup returns CDR1 SEHNR and CDR2 FQNEAQ (reference sequence). The CDR3 length is 15 residues. V was cut by 1 base and J by 3 bases, with 12 bases left in between.

This clone showed up just a few times. The V call is TRBV29-1, the J call TRBJ2-5; D is uncertain. Trimming left V 4 bases short and J 1 base short, with 10 bases between. The V gene's germline CDR1 is SQVTM and CDR2 ANQGSEA. The CDR3 consists of 13 residues. The CDR3 protein is CSVGRHLQETQYF. In DNA form, the CDR3 reads TGCAGCGTTGGAAGGCACCTCCAAGAGACCCAGTACTTC.

The chain couples TRBV18 to TRBJ2-1, with D possibly TRBD2 on 6 matching bases. CDR1 is KGHSH, CDR2 LQKENI, per germline. The CDR3 is 16 residues long. Deletions cut 1 base from V and 0 bases from J, with 10 bases between. Here the CDR3 reads CASSPQVGGSYNEQFF. The CDR3 DNA follows: TGTGCCAGCTCACCACAAGTGGGAGGCTCCTACAATGAGCAGTTCTTC.

J is TRBJ1-2 and V is TRBV9; perhaps TRBD1 as D (5 bases). The CDR3 contains 14 residues. CDR1 SGDLS and CDR2 YYNGEE come from the germline V gene. V was shortened by 2 bases and J by 0 bases, with 8 bases between the two germline ends. The CDR3 DNA follows: TGTGCCAGCAGCGTGGGGGTTCCTAACTATGGCTACACCTTC. Its protein is CASSVGVPNYGYTF.

The chain has TRBV6-1 and TRBJ2-3; D unclear. Per the germline V gene, CDR1 is MNHNS and CDR2 is SASEGT. V was clipped by 4 bases and J by 2 bases, with 10 bases between them. The CDR3 contains 14 residues. The chain's CDR3 is CASSVNGFTDTQYF. The CDR3 DNA follows: TGTGCCAGCAGTGTTAACGGATTCACAGATACGCAGTATTTT.